Below, 32 T cell receptor beta chains from the same sample are listed, as sequenced in a study of blood T cell repertoires in COVID-19. This table comes from immunoSEQ multiplex PCR, and its TCRdb copy is limited to in-frame clones, with some not included. The sample holds 100,000 to 150,000 clones; around 85% are singletons and the top ten take approximately 3.5%. The sequenced material came from peripheral blood. The receptors originated from a woman aged 80 or older with COVID-19, enrolled during active disease.

This chain links TRBV4-1 with TRBJ2-1; 14 positions agree with TRBD2. V lost 0 bases and J lost 9; bases outside the gene matches: 4. CDR1 is MGHRA and CDR2 is YSYEKL in the germline V gene. This CDR3 contains 16 residues. CDR3 amino acids: CASSQEGLAGEREQFF. In DNA form, the CDR3 reads TGCGCCAGCAGCCAAGAGGGACTAGCGGGAGAGCGTGAGCAGTTCTTC.

The chain links TRBV28 to TRBJ1-1; D possibly corresponds to TRBD1 (5 bases). CDR3 size: 11 residues. CDR1 and CDR2 (germline): MDHEN, SYDVKM. With 7 bases removed from V and 10 bases from J, the gap between germline ends came to 13 bases. The CDR3 bases are TGTGCCAGCATCGAAGAAGGGGCAGCTTTCTTT. Translation gives CASIEEGAAFF. Based on the CDR3 plus reference TRBV28 and TRBJ1-1, the full variable domain is DVKVTQSSRYLVKRTGEKVFLECVQDMDHENMFWYRQDPGLGLRLIYFSYDVKMKEKGDIPEGYSVSREKKERFSLILESASTNQTSMYLCASIEEGAAFFGQGTRLTVV.

DNA of the CDR3: TGTGCCAGCAGCTTAGCGGGGCAAGCCTATCAGCCCCAGCATTTT. Protein product: CASSLAGQAYQPQHF. This chain uses TRBV7-9 with TRBJ1-5, with D possibly matching TRBD1 (5 bases). The CDR3 has 15 residues. From germline, CDR1 is SEHNR and CDR2 FQNEAQ (reference sequence). V was pared by 0 bases and J by 5 bases, with 11 bases between.

The chain joins TRBV5-8 to TRBJ2-7, with D perhaps TRBD1 (5 bases). Trimming removed 0 bases from V and 2 bases from J, with 12 bases in between. Germline CDR1 SGHTS, CDR2 YDEGEE. This CDR3 has 15 amino acids. CDR3 in DNA: TGTGCCAGCAGCTTGGCCGGCAGGGTTACCTACGAGCAGTACTTC. Encoded protein: CASSLAGRVTYEQYF.

V is TRBV4-3 and J is TRBJ1-5; 7 bases are shared with TRBD1. CDR3 length: 17 amino acids. The junction had 6 bases not matched to a gene; V was cut back by 0 bases and J by 1 base. Germline CDR1 LGHNA, CDR2 YSLEER. The CDR3 DNA is TGCGCCAGCAGCCAAGATCGGACAGGCCTCAGCAATCAGCCCCAGCATTTT. Encoded protein: CASSQDRTGLSNQPQHF.

The chain uses TRBV25-1 and TRBJ1-2; possible D gene TRBD1, 5 bases. The length of the CDR3 is 14 residues. V was clipped by 6 bases and J by 6 bases, with 17 bases between them. Germline values: CDR1 MGHDK, CDR2 SYGVNS. DNA of the CDR3: TGTGCCAGCAGGCGGGACCGGGGAGTTGATGGCTACACCTTC. Its translation is CASRRDRGVDGYTF.

This clone is a singleton in its sample. The chain employs TRBV11-1 and TRBJ1-1; the D is unclear. In germline, CDR1 is SGHAT, CDR2 FQDESV (reference sequence). The CDR3 sequence is 13 residues long. The V end lost 3 bases, the J end lost 6 bases, and 11 bases lay between the germline ends. CDR3 region: CASSFNSVAEAFF. DNA of the CDR3: TGTGCCAGCAGCTTTAACTCGGTGGCTGAAGCTTTCTTT.

V gene TRBV9 combines with J gene TRBJ2-5; TRBD1 matches 8 bases. This CDR3 comprises 15 residues. The germline gives CDR1 SGDLS, CDR2 YYNGEE. Trimming took 3 bases from V and 5 from J; bases not matched to a gene: 9. The CDR3 bases are TGTGCCAGCAGCGGCCTGACAGGGGCTTGGGAGACCCAGTACTTC. Its protein product is CASSGLTGAWETQYF.

This clone came up once. CDR3 DNA sequence: TGTGCCAGCAGTTACACCGCGGGGTTTGGGGATACGCAGTATTTT. Translation gives CASSYTAGFGDTQYF. This chain joins TRBV6-5 and TRBJ2-3, with D possibly being TRBD2 (6 bases). This CDR3 is built from 15 residues. Germline V gene data show CDR1 as MNHEY and CDR2 as SVGAGI. V lost 2 bases and J lost 6, with 15 bases in between.

The V gene is TRBV6-2 or TRBV6-3, the J gene TRBJ1-5; TRBD1 aligns across 11 bases. Looked up from germline, CDR1 is MNHEY and CDR2 is SVGEGT. This CDR3 has 15 residues. The J segment lost 6 bases and the V segment lost 4 bases, leaving 5 bases of the junction unmatched. The CDR3 DNA reads TGTGCCAGCAGTTCGACCGGGACAGGGGGTCAGCCCCAGCATTTT. Amino acid sequence: CASSSTGTGGQPQHF.

Points on this clone: Other DNA sequences of this sample code for an identical CDR3. V is TRBV28 and J is TRBJ1-2; D is undetermined. Germline CDR1 reads MDHEN; CDR2 reads SYDVKM. The V end lost 3 bases, the J end lost 8 bases, and 10 bases lay between the germline ends. This CDR3 region has 12 residues. The CDR3 nucleotides are TGTGCCAGCAGTTTCTCCGGCGGCGGCTACACCTTC. It yields the protein CASSFSGGGYTF.

The chain carries TRBV4-3 and TRBJ2-2; D not certain. The germline gives CDR1 LGHNA, CDR2 YSLEER. V dropped 0 bases and J dropped 3 bases, with 5 bases sitting between them. This CDR3 contains 14 residues. CDR3 sequence: CASSQESYTGELFF. The CDR3 DNA reads as TGCGCCAGCAGCCAAGAATCCTACACCGGGGAGCTGTTTTTT.

The rearrangement uses TRBV19 and TRBJ1-1; 8 bases agree with TRBD1. The CDR3 is made up of 17 amino acids. CDR1 is LNHDA and CDR2 is SQIVND in the germline V gene (reference sequence). Germline trimming cut 3 bases from V and 1 base from J; bases unmatched to any gene: 10. In nucleotides, the CDR3 is TGTGCCAGTAGTATCCCAAGGACAGGGCTGGGGAACACTGAAGCTTTCTTT. It encodes CASSIPRTGLGNTEAFF.

The chain links TRBV5-6 to TRBJ2-7; D perhaps matches TRBD2 (5 bases). The CDR3 contains 15 residues. Per the germline V gene, CDR1 is SGHDT and CDR2 is YYEEEE. The germline V and J ends were trimmed by 3 bases and 6 bases, with 19 bases remaining between them. The chain's CDR3 is CASSYGGEGKVEQYF. Here the CDR3 DNA reads TGTGCCAGCAGCTACGGAGGAGAGGGAAAGGTCGAGCAGTACTTC.

This chain links TRBV29-1 with TRBJ2-1, with 9 bases identical to TRBD1. The CDR3 contains 11 residues. The germline V gene encodes CDR1 SQVTM and CDR2 ANQGSEA. The ends lost 6 bases at V and 8 bases at J; junction bases unmatched: 2. CDR3 residues: CSVGQGYEQFF. As DNA, the CDR3 is TGCAGCGTGGGACAGGGTTATGAGCAGTTCTTC.

The chain is built from TRBV2 and TRBJ2-3, with D possibly matching TRBD2 (6 bases). Germline lookup yields CDR1 SNHLY and CDR2 FYNNEI. V was shortened by 6 bases and J by 3 bases, with 16 bases between the two germline ends. The CDR3 runs to 15 residues. The CDR3 region is CASRRAGTSTDTQYF. The DNA of the CDR3 is TGTGCCAGCAGGAGAGCCGGGACTTCTACAGATACGCAGTATTTT.

The chain carries TRBV6-4 and TRBJ2-3, with TRBD2 identical over 10 bases. The V gene's germline CDR1 is MRHNA and CDR2 SNTAGT. Trimming took 4 bases from V and 1 from J; bases not matched to a gene: 2. The CDR3 runs to 15 residues. CDR3 sequence reads: CASSATSGGTDTQYF. CDR3 coding DNA: TGTGCCAGCAGTGCAACTAGCGGGGGCACAGATACGCAGTATTTT.

The sample holds a few counts of this clone. The chain employs TRBV27 and TRBJ2-2; a possible D gene is TRBD1 (6 bases). Germline lookup yields CDR1 MNHEY and CDR2 SMNVEV (reference sequence). The germline V and J ends were trimmed by 5 bases and 3 bases, with 13 bases remaining between them. There are 15 residues in the CDR3. CDR3 loop: CASSPFRGDTGELFF. The CDR3 nucleotides are TGTGCCAGCAGTCCTTTCAGGGGTGACACCGGGGAGCTGTTTTTT.

V usage is TRBV4-3 and J usage is TRBJ2-3, with D tentatively TRBD2 (5 bases). The length of the CDR3 is 17 residues. The V end was cut by 0 bases, the J end by 1 base, with 14 bases between. CDR1 and CDR2 from the germline V gene are LGHNA and YSLEER. The CDR3 coding sequence is TGCGCCAGCAGCCAAGATCTCCAGGTCGGGGGCACAGATACGCAGTATTTT. Its protein is CASSQDLQVGGTDTQYF.

This sequence joins TRBV20-1 and TRBJ2-5; no reliable D call. The CDR3 extends over 11 amino acids. Germline V gives CDR1 DFQATT, CDR2 SNEGSKA (reference sequence). The V end was cut by 1 base, the J end by 5 bases, with 5 bases between. The CDR3 DNA follows: TGCAGTGCTAGAGCGGAGGAGACCCAGTACTTC. The encoded protein is CSARAEETQYF.

This chain connects TRBV27 to TRBJ1-5; 9 positions match TRBD1. CDR1 is MNHEY and CDR2 is SMNVEV in the germline V gene (reference sequence). Germline trimming cut 4 bases from V and 6 bases from J; bases unmatched to any gene: 4. This CDR3 is built from 14 residues. CDR3 sequence (DNA): TGTGCCAGCAGTTCCGGACAGGGGATTCAGCCCCAGCATTTT. Its protein product is CASSSGQGIQPQHF.

The CDR3 reads CASSHPDRGGYTF. The DNA of the CDR3 is TGTGCCAGCAGCCATCCCGACAGGGGCGGCTACACCTTC. This sequence joins TRBV3-1 (or the pseudogene TRBV3-2) and TRBJ1-2; 8 bases fit TRBD1. The CDR3 is 13 residues long. Losses at the gene ends were 3 bases for V and 8 bases for J; bases not matched to a gene: 5. Germline lookup yields CDR1 LGHDT and CDR2 YNNKEL (reference sequence).

The V and J genes are TRBV6-2 or TRBV6-3 and TRBJ2-7, with 7 bases matching TRBD2. Germline CDR1 MNHEY, CDR2 SVGEGT. There are 17 residues in the CDR3. Trimming removed 0 bases from V and 5 bases from J; junction bases left unmatched: 13. The CDR3 reads CASSYSEWAGVLNEQYF. The CDR3, as DNA: TGTGCCAGCAGTTACTCGGAATGGGCGGGAGTACTTAACGAGCAGTACTTC.

This clone has just one count. The J gene is TRBJ1-6, the V gene TRBV4-2; 7 bases agree with TRBD1. Trimming took 0 bases from V and 5 from J; bases not matched to a gene: 4. Per the germline V gene, CDR1 is LGHNA and CDR2 is YNFKEQ. The CDR3 has 16 amino acids. The CDR3 DNA is TGTGCCAGCAGCCAAGAGGAGGGGGCGAATAATTCACCCCTCCACTTT. Encoded protein: CASSQEEGANNSPLHF.

This chain connects TRBV27 to TRBJ2-1; TRBD2 matches at 8 bases. This CDR3 comprises 20 residues. Germline V CDR1 and CDR2: MNHEY, SMNVEV (reference sequence). J lost 0 bases, V lost 4 bases, and 17 bases had no gene match. The CDR3 loop reads CASSSLGLAGARGSYNEQFF. Here the CDR3 DNA reads TGTGCCAGCAGTTCACTGGGTCTAGCGGGTGCCCGGGGCTCCTACAATGAGCAGTTCTTC.

V is TRBV10-3 and J is TRBJ1-1, with 7 bases that match TRBD1. CDR3 length: 14 amino acids. Germline-derived CDR1 and CDR2 are ENHRY and SYGVKD. V dropped 7 bases and J dropped 2; count of bases not matched to a gene: 7. For the CDR3, the DNA is TGTGCCATCAACAGGGGAATTCTAAACACTGAAGCTTTCTTT. It codes for CAINRGILNTEAFF.

The chain is built from TRBV2 and TRBJ2-2; 10 nucleotides align to TRBD2. Germline V gene lookup returns CDR1 SNHLY and CDR2 FYNNEI. This CDR3 has 15 amino acids. With 7 bases clipped from V and 1 base from J, the junction kept 3 bases outside the gene matches. The chain's CDR3 is CASTRTSGNTGELFF. CDR3 coding DNA: TGTGCCAGCACCCGGACTAGCGGGAACACCGGGGAGCTGTTTTTT.

The V gene is TRBV29-1, the J gene TRBJ2-7, with TRBD1 identical over 9 bases. Germline CDR1 reads SQVTM; CDR2 reads ANQGSEA. The CDR3 runs to 14 residues. V dropped 5 bases and J dropped 2; count of bases not matched to a gene: 7. The CDR3 coding sequence is TGCAGCGTTTCCCCGGGACAGGGAGCCTACGAGCAGTACTTC. It encodes CSVSPGQGAYEQYF.

This chain uses TRBV5-5 with TRBJ1-1; tentative D call: TRBD1 (6 bases). CDR1 is SGHKS and CDR2 is YYEKEE in the germline V gene (reference sequence). The CDR3 is 14 amino acids. Deletions cut 0 bases from V and 6 bases from J, with 12 bases between. CDR3 bases: TGTGCCAGCAGCTTGGAGATCAGGGGCGCTGAAGCTTTCTTT. Its protein is CASSLEIRGAEAFF.

The chain employs TRBV5-1 and TRBJ2-2; a possible D gene is TRBD1 (6 bases). Trimming stripped 3 bases from V and 1 base from J, with 10 bases between. The CDR3 runs 15 residues. The germline CDR1 and CDR2 sequences are SGHRS and YFSETQ. The chain's CDR3 is CASSSPQGNTGELFF. CDR3 nucleotide sequence: TGCGCCAGCAGCTCGCCACAGGGGAACACCGGGGAGCTGTTTTTT.

The chain uses TRBV6-5 and TRBJ2-5, with a weak D call TRBD2 (7 bases). Trimming removed 8 bases from V and 5 bases from J, with 15 bases in between. This CDR3 spans 13 amino acids. Germline lookup yields CDR1 MNHEY and CDR2 SVGAGI. Here the CDR3 reads CASWAGEGETQYF. CDR3 bases: TGTGCCAGCTGGGCAGGGGAGGGGGAGACCCAGTACTTC.

CDR3 sequence reads: CASSPRSGQNTEAFF. In nucleotides, the CDR3 is TGTGCCAGCAGCCCACGGTCGGGACAGAACACTGAAGCTTTCTTT. The chain links TRBV5-4 to TRBJ1-1, with D perhaps TRBD1 (6 bases). The CDR3 consists of 15 residues. Germline CDR1 SGHNT, CDR2 YYREEE (reference sequence). V was trimmed by 4 bases and J by 1 base, leaving 14 bases between them.